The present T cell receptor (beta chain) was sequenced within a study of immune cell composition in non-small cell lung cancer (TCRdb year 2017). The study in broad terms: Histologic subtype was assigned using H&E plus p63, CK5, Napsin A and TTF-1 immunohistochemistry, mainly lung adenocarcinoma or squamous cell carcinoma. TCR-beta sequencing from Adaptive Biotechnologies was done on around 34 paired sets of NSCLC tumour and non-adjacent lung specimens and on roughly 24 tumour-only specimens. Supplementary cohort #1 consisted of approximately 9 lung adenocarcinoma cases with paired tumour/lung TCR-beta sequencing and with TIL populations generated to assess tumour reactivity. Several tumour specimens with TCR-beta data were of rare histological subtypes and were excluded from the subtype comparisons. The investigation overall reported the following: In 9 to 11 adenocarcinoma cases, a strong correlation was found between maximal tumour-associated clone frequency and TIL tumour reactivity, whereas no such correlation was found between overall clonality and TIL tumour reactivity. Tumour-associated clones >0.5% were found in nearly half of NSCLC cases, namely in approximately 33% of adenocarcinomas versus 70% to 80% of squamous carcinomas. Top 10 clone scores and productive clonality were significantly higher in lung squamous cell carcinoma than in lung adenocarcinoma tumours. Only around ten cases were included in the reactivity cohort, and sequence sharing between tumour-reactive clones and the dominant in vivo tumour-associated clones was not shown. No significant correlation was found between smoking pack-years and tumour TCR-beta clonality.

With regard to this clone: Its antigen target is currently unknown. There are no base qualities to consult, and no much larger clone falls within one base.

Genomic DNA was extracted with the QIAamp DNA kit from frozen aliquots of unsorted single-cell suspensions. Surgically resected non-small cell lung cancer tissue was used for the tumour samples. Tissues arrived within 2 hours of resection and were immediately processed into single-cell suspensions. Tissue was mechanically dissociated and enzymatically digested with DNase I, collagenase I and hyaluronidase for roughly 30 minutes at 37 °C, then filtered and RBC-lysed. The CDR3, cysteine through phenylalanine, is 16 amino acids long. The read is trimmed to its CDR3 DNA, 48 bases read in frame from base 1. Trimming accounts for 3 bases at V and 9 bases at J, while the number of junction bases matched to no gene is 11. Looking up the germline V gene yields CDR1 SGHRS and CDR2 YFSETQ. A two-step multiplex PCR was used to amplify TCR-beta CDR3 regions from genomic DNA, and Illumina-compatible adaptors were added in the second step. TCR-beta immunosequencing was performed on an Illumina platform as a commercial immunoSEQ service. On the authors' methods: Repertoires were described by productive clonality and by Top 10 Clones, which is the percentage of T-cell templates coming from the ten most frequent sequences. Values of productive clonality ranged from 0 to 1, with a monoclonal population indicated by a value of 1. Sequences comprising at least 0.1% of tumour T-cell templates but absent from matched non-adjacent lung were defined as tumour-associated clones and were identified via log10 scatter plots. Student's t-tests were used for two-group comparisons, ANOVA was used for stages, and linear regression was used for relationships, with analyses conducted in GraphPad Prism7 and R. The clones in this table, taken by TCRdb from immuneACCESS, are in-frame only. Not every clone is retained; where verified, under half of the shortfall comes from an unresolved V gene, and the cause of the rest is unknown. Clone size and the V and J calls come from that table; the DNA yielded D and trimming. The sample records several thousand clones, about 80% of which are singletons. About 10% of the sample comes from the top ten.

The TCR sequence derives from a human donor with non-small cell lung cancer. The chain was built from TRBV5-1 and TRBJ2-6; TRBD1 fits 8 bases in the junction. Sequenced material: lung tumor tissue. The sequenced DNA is TGCGCCAGCAGCTCCGGACAGGGAGGAATAGTCAACGTCCTGACTTTC. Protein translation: CASSSGQGGIVNVLTF.